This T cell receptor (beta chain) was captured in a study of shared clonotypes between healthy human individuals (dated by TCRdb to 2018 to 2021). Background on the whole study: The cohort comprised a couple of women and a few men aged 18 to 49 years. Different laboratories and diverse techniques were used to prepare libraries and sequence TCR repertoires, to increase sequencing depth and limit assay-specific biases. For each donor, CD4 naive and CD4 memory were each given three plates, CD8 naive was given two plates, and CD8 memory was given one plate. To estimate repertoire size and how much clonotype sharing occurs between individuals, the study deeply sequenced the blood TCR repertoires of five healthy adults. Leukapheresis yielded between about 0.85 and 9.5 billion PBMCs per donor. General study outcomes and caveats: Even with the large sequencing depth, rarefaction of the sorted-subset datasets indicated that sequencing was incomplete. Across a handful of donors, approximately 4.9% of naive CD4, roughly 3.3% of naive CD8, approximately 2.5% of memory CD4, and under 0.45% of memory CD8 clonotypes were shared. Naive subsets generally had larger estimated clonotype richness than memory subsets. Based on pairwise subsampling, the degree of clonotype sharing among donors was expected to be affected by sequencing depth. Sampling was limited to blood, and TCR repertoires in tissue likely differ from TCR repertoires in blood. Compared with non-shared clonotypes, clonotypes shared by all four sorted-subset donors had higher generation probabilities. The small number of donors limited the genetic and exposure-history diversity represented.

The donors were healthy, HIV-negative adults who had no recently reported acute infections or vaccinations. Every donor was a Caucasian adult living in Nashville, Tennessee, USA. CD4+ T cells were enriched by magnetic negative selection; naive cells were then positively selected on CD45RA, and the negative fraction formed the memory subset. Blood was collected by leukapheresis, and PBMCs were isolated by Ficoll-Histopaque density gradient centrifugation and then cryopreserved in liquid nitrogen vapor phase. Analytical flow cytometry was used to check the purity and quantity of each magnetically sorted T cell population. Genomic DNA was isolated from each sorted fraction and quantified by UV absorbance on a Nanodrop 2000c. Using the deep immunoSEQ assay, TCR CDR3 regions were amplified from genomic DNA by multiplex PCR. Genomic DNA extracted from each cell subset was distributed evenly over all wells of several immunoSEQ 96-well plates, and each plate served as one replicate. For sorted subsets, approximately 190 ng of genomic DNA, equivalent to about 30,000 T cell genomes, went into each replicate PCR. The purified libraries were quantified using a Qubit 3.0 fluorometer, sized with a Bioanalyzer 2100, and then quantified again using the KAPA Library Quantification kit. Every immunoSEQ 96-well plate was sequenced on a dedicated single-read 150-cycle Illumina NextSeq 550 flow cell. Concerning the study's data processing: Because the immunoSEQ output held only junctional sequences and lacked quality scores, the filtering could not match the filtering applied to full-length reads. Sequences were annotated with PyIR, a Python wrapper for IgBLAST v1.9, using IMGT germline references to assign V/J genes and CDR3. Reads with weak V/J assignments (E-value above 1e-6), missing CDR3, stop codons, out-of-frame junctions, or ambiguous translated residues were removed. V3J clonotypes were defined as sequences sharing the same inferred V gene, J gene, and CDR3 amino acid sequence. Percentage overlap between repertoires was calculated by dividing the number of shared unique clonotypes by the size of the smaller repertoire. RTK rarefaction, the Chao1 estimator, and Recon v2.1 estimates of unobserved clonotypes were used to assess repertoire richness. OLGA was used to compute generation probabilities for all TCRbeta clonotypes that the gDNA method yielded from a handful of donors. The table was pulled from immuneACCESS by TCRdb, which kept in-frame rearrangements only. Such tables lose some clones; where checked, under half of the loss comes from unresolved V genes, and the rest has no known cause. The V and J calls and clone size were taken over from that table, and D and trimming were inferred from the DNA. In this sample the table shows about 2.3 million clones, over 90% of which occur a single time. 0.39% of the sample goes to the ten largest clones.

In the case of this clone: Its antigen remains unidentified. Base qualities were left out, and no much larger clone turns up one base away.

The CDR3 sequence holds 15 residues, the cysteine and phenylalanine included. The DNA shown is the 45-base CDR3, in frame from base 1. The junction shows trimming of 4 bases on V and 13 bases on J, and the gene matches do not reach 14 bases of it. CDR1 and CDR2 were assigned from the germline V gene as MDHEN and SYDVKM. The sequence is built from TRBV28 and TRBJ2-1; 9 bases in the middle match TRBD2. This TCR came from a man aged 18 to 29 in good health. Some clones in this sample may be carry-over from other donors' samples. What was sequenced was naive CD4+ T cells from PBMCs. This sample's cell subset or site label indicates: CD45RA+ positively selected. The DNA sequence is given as TGTGCCAGCAGTTCGAACTTAGCGGGAGAAAGTCAACAGTTCTTC. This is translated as CASSSNLAGESQQFF.